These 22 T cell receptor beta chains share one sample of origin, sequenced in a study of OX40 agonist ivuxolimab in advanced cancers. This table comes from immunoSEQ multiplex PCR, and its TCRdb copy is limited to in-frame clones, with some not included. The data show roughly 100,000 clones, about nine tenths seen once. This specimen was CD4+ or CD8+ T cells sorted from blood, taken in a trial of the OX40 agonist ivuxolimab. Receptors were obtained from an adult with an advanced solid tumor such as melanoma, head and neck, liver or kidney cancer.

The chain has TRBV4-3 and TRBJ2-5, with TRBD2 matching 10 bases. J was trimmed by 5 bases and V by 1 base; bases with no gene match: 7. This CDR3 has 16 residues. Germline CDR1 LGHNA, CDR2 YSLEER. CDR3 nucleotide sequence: TGCGCCAGCAGCCAAGGTGAAGCGGGGGGGCACGAGACCCAGTACTTC. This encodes CASSQGEAGGHETQYF.

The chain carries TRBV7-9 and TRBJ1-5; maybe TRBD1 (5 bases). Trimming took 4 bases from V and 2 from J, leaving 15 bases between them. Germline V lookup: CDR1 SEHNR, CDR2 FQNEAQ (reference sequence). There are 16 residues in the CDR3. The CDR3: CASSYSGEGGNQPQHF. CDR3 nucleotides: TGTGCCAGCAGCTACTCTGGGGAAGGGGGCAATCAGCCCCAGCATTTT.

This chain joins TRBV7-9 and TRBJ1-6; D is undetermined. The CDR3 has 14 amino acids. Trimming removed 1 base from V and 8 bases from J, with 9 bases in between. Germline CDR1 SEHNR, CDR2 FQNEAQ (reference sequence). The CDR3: CASSLDWAYSPLHF. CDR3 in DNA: TGTGCCAGCAGCTTAGATTGGGCTTATTCACCCCTCCACTTT.

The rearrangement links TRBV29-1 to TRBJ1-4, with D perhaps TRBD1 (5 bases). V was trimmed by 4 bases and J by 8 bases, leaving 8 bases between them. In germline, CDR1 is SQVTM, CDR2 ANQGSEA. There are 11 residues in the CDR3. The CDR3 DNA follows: TGCAGCGTTGTCAAGGGGGAAAAACTGTTTTTT. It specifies CSVVKGEKLFF.

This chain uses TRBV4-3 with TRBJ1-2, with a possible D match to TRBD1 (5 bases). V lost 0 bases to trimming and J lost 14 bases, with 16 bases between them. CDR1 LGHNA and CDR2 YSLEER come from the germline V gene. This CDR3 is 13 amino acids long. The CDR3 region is CASSQDQGTLSTF. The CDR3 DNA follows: TGCGCCAGCAGCCAAGATCAAGGGACCCTCTCTACCTTC.

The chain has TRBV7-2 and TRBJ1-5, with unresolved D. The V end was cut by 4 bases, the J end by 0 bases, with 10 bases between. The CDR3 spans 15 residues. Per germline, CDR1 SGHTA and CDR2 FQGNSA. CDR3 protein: CASSYGTASNQPQHF. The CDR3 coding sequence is TGTGCCAGCAGCTACGGAACAGCTAGCAATCAGCCCCAGCATTTT.

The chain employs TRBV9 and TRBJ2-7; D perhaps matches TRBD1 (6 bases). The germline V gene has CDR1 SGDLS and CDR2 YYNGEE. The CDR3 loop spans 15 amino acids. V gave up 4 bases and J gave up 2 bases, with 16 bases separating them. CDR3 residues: CASSSQGSLAYEQYF. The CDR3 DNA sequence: TGTGCCAGCAGCTCGCAGGGGAGTCTGGCCTACGAGCAGTACTTC.

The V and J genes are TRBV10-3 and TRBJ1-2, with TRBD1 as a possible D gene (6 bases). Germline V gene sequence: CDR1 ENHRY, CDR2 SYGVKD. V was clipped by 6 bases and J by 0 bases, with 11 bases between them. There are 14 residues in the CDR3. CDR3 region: CAIRAGATNYGYTF. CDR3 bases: TGTGCCATCAGGGCGGGGGCAACTAACTATGGCTACACCTTC.

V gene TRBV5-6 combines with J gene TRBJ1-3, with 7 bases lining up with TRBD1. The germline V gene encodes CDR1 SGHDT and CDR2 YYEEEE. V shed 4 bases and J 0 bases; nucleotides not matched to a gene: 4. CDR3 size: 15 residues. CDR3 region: CASSEQGYSGNTIYF. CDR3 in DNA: TGTGCCAGCAGCGAACAGGGGTACTCTGGAAACACCATATATTTT. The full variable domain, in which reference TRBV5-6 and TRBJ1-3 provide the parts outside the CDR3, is DAGVTQSPTHLIKTRGQQVTLRCSPKSGHDTVSWYQQALGQGPQFIFQYYEEEERQRGNFPDRFSGHQFPNYSSELNVNALLLGDSALYLCASSEQGYSGNTIYFGEGSWLTVV.

The DNA of the CDR3 is TGTGCCAGCAGCCATGGGGGAGGGGTAACCTACGAGCAGTACTTC. Translated: CASSHGGGVTYEQYF. The chain is built from TRBV7-2 and TRBJ2-7; 7 bases are shared with TRBD2. V lost 5 bases to trimming and J lost 2 bases; unmatched junction nucleotides: 9. CDR1 is SGHTA, CDR2 FQGNSA, per germline. This CDR3 comprises 15 residues.

CDR3 protein: CASSLRGAGTDTQYF. The CDR3 DNA follows: TGTGCCAGCAGTTTAAGAGGGGCGGGCACAGATACGCAGTATTTT. The V and J genes are TRBV28 and TRBJ2-3; D is tentatively TRBD1 or TRBD2 (5 bases each). There are 15 residues in the CDR3. CDR1 and CDR2 (germline): MDHEN, SYDVKM. The V and J ends lost 2 bases and 1 base respectively, with 10 bases between them.

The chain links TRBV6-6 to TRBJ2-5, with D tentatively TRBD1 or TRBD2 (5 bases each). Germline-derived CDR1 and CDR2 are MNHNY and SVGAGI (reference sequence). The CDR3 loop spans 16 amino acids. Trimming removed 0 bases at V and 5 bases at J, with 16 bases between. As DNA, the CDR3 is TGTGCCAGCAGTTACTCGCGGATTGGGGGTAGGGAGACCCAGTACTTC. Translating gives CASSYSRIGGRETQYF.

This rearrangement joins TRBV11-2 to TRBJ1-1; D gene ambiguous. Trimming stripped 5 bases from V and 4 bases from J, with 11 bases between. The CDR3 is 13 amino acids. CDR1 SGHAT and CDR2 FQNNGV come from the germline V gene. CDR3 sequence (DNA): TGTGCCAGCAGCCCCAGTGCGTCCACTGAAGCTTTCTTT. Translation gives CASSPSASTEAFF.

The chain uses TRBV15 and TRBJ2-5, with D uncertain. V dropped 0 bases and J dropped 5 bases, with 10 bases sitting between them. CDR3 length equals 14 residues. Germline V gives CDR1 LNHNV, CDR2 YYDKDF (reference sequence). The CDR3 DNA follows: TGTGCCACCAGCAGAGACCCGGGCTCCGAGACCCAGTACTTC. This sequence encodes CATSRDPGSETQYF. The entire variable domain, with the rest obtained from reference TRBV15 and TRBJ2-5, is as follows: DAMVIQNPRYQVTQFGKPVTLSCSQTLNHNVMYWYQQKSSQAPKLLFHYYDKDFNNEADTPDNFQSRRPNTSFCFLDIRSPGLGDTAMYLCATSRDPGSETQYFGPGTRLLVL.

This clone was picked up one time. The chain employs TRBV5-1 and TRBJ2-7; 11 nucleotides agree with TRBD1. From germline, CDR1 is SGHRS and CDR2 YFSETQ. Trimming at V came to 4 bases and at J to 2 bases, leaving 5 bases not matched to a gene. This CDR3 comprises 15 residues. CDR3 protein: CASSAGQGGTYEQYF. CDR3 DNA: TGCGCCAGCAGCGCGGGACAGGGGGGTACCTACGAGCAGTACTTC. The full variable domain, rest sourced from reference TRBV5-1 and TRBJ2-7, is KAGVTQTPRYLIKTRGQQVTLSCSPISGHRSVSWYQQTPGQGLQFLFEYFSETQRNKGNFPGRFSGRQFSNSRSEMNVSTLELGDSALYLCASSAGQGGTYEQYFGPGTRLTVT.

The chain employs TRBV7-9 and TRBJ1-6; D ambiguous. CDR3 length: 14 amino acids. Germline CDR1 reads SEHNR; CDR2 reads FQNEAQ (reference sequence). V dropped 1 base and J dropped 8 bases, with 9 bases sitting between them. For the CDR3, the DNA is TGTGCCAGCAGCTTAGGCGTAGCAGATTCACCCCTCCACTTT. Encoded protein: CASSLGVADSPLHF. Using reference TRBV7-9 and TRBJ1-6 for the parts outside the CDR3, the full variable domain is DTGVSQNPRHKITKRGQNVTFRCDPISEHNRLYWYRQTLGQGPEFLTYFQNEAQLEKSRLLSDRFSAERPKGSFSTLEIQRTEQGDSAMYLCASSLGVADSPLHFGNGTRLTVT.

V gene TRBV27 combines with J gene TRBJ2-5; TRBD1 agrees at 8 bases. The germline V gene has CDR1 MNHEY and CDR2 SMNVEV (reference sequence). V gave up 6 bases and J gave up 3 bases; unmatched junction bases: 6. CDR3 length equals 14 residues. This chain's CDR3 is CASRTTTGEETQYF. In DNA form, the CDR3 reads TGTGCCAGCAGGACCACGACAGGGGAAGAGACCCAGTACTTC.

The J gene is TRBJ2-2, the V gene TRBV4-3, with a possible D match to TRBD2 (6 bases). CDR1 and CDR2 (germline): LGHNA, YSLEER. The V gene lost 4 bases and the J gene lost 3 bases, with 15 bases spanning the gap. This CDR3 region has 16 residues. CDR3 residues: CASSRQRDFYTGELFF. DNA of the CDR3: TGCGCCAGCAGCCGACAAAGGGACTTCTACACCGGGGAGCTGTTTTTT.

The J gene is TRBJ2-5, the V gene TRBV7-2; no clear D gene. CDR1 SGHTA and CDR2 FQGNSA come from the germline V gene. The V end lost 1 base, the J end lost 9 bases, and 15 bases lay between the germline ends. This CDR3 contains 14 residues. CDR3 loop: CASSLDRASSSQYF. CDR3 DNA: TGTGCCAGCAGCTTAGACAGAGCCTCCAGCTCCCAGTACTTC.

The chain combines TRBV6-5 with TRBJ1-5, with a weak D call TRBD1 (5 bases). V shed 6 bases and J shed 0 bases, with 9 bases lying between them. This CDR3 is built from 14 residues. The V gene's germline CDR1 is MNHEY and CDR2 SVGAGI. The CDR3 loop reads CASSRGLSNQPQHF. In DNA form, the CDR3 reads TGTGCCAGCAGCCGGGGCCTTAGCAATCAGCCCCAGCATTTT.

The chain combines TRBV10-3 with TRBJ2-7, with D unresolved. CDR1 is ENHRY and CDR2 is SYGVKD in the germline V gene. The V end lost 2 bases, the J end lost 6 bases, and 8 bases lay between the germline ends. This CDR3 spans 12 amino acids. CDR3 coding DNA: TGTGCCATCAGTGAGAGGGCTAGCGAGCAGTACTTC. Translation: CAISERASEQYF.

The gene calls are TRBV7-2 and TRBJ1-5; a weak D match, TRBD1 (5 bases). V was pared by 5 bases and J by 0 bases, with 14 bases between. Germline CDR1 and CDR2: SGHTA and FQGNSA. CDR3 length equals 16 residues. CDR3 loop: CASSREGTLSNQPQHF. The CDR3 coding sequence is TGTGCCAGCAGCAGAGAGGGGACTCTTAGCAATCAGCCCCAGCATTTT.